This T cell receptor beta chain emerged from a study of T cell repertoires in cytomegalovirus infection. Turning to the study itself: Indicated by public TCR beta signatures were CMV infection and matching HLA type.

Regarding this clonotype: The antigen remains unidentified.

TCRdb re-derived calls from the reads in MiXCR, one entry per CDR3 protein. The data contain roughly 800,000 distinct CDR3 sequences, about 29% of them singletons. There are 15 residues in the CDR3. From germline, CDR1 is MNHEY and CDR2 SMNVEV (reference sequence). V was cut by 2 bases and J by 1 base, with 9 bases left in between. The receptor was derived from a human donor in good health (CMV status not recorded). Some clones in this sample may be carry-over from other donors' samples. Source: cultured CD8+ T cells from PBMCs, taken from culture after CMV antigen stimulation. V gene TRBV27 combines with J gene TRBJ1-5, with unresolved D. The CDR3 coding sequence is TGTGCCAGCAGTTTAGTGGCAGGAAGCAATCAGCCCCAGCATTTT. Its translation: CASSLVAGSNQPQHF.